The clone carrying this T cell receptor beta chain came up many times. V was shortened by 2 bases and J by 1 base, with 12 bases between the two germline ends. The CDR3 is 16 amino acids. CDR1 is GTSNPN and CDR2 is SVGIG in the germline V gene (reference sequence). These data are taken from a study of early T cells in non-severe SARS-CoV-2 infection. In the study overall: The authors sequenced bulk RNA from unsorted whole blood, leaving chains unpaired.

Unique molecular identifiers were added to individual cDNA molecules. TCRdb redid the calling of the 5' RACE reads with MiXCR, one entry per CDR3 protein. Of approximately 68,000 distinct CDR3 sequences in the sample, about a tenth were seen once. The starting material was whole blood, obtained at baseline. The source of this sequence is an adult who was a healthcare worker with PCR-confirmed SARS-CoV-2 infection or an uninfected control (not recorded which). This chain connects TRBV30 to TRBJ1-6; D perhaps matches TRBD1 (5 bases). The CDR3 reads CAWSIDSLSYNSPLHF. The CDR3 DNA is TGTGCCTGGAGTATCGACAGTCTTTCCTATAATTCACCCCTCCACTTT.